The sequence of this T cell receptor (beta chain) was determined in a study of blood T cells in healthy people across ages. In this sample, this clonotype turned up once. Each donor's blood draw was around 9.1 milliliters of peripheral blood. V lost 2 bases and J lost 2, with 19 bases in between. CDR3 size: 17 residues. Per the germline V gene, CDR1 is MNHEY and CDR2 is SMNVEV (reference sequence). Using a J-beta primer mix together with a sample-barcoded 5' primer, a second PCR was run for about 7 to 12 cycles. TCRdb re-derived calls from the 5' RACE reads in MiXCR, one entry per CDR3 protein. The profile shows approximately 800,000 distinct CDR3 sequences, about 47% of them singletons.

The sequence derives from a man older than 75 in good health. The gene calls are TRBV27 and TRBJ2-7; TRBD1 is a possible D gene (6 bases). Input material: blood. CDR3 in amino acids: CASSLRTPVDRPYEQYF. CDR3 sequence (DNA): TGTGCCAGCAGTTTAAGGACTCCCGTCGACAGGCCCTACGAGCAGTACTTC.